Reported below is one T cell receptor (beta chain). The antigen this receptor binds is unknown. No much larger clone exists at a distance of one base, and base qualities are not known. The V and J ends are trimmed by 5 bases and 2 bases, leaving 12 bases between them. There are 14 amino acids in the CDR3, from cysteine to phenylalanine inclusive. The sequence is cut down to CDR3 DNA, 42 bases in frame from base 1. According to the germline V gene, CDR1 reads SGHTA and CDR2 reads FQGNSA. In light of the paper, this sample's time point label describes: baseline before first vaccination. Samples from vaccinated people were obtained from the UK trials COV001 and COV002, which included a single-blind randomized controlled phase 2/3 trial of AZD1222 (ChAdOx1 nCoV-19) in healthy adults. Trial participant PBMC samples were collected at day 0 and day 28 after the second dose for TCRbeta chain sequencing. The CDR3 regions of human TCRbeta chains were subjected to immunosequencing. Per the authors' processing: TCRs in the repertoires were matched against a reference library of SARS-CoV-2-specific TCRs that had been generated with the MIRA antigen-specificity platform. Breadth meant the fraction of unique TCRs that were SARS-CoV-2-associated, whereas depth meant the fraction of total T cells that were SARS-CoV-2-associated. Using the MIRA data, each spike-specific TCR was assigned both to the spike region to which the TCR was reactive and to a CD4 or CD8 class. Log10-transformed breadth and depth values were compared by one-way ANOVA with Sidak's multiple comparisons tests. TCRdb stores this immuneACCESS table with in-frame sequences only. Part of the clones is absent; in the studies checked, under half of the shortfall reflects unresolved V genes, and no reason is known for the rest. The DNA was the basis for D and trimming; V, J and clone size are from that table. The sample table holds about 63,000 clones, of which approximately 85% were seen once. Around a fifth of the sample is in the top ten clones.

This sample was included in a study of T cell responses to AZD1222 COVID-19 vaccine (dated by TCRdb to about 2021). For the wider study: AZD1222 recipients given second doses at about 4 weeks or at about 12 weeks were pooled, since spike-specific TCR depth and breadth were not found to differ between the two schedules. A total of around 240 trial participants underwent TCR sequencing, of whom 207 had received two doses of AZD1222 and some 25 had received two doses of the MenACWY control vaccine. Trial participants were enrolled by age into subgroups of 18-55, 56-69 and 70-plus years, and about 150, 27 and 61 TCR-sequenced participants, respectively, were included in these subgroups. Summary of the overall study and its limitations: A significant rise in spike-specific TCR breadth and depth was observed after two AZD1222 doses relative to day 0 and relative to MenACWY recipients. Conclusions about previously exposed vaccinees are limited because only 6 or 7 AZD1222 recipients were SARS-CoV-2 seropositive at baseline. Most participants were white British and females outnumbered males, and the authors suggested that clonal diversity may have been underestimated. The whole spike protein was spanned by vaccine-associated CD4 TCRs, and dominant responses were seen in regions 160-218 and 743-854. Because no samples from the day 14 peak response were available, repertoires could be characterized only after the peak T cell response. In the small 56-69-year group, the increase in depth fell short of significance, most likely because of low power. Reportedly, almost half of the unique spike-specific TCRs recognized epitopes lying outside the regions that are mutated in the B.1.351 and B.1.1.7 variants.

This clonotype was sampled from an adult in good health. The starting material was peripheral blood, obtained on day 0 of AZD1222 vaccination. The rearranged chain carries TRBV7-2 and TRBJ2-5, with no confident D gene call. The sequenced DNA: TGTGCCAGCAGCCCTAGGGTACAGCAAGAGACCCAGTACTTC. The resulting protein is CASSPRVQQETQYF.